This T cell receptor (beta chain) was captured by sequencing in a study of beta chain features in type 1 diabetes. Broader study findings: Insertions were fewer and deletions more numerous at VDJ junctions in type 1 diabetes patients.

The whole isolated RNA underwent reverse transcription, so sequencing captured expressed TCRB transcripts. Sequenced by immunoSEQ multiplex PCR; TCRdb stores in-frame clones only, minus some. The profile covers roughly 290,000 clones, with 8% appearing a single time and 1% taken by the ten largest. This clone appeared many times. Its antigen remains unknown. Germline V gives CDR1 SQVTM, CDR2 ANQGSEA. The V and J ends lost 4 bases and 1 base respectively, with 5 bases between them. The CDR3 consists of 12 residues. Sequencing used central memory CD4+ T cells from blood. The chain combines TRBV29-1 with TRBJ1-5; tentatively, D is TRBD1 (5 bases). This receptor was taken from a woman in her late teens or twenties in good health. The CDR3 region is CSVGGSNQPQHF. For the CDR3, the DNA is TGCAGCGTTGGGGGGAGCAATCAGCCCCAGCATTTT.